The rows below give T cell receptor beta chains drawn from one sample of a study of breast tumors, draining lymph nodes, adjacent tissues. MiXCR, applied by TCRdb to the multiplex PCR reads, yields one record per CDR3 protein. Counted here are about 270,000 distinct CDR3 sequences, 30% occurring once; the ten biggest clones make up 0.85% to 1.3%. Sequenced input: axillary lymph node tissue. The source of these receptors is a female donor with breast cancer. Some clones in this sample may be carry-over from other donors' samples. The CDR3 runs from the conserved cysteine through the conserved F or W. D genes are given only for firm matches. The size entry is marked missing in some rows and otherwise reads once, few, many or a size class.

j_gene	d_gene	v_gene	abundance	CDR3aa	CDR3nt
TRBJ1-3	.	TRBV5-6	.	CASSLGGTTIYF	TGTGCCAGCAGCTTGGGTGGAACCACCATATATTTT
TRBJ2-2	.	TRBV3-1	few	CASRRDVGTGELFF	TGTGCCAGCAGACGCGACGTAGGCACCGGGGAGCTGTTTTTT
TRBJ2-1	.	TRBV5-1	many	CASSSVVADNEQFF	TGCGCCAGCAGCAGCGTAGTAGCAGACAATGAGCAGTTCTTC
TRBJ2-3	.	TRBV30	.	CAWSAGAPDTQYF	TGTGCCTGGAGTGCAGGGGCCCCAGATACGCAGTATTTT
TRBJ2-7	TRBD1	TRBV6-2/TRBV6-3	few	CASSYTPRTGFEQYF	TGTGCCAGCAGTTACACACCAAGGACAGGGTTCGAGCAGTACTTC
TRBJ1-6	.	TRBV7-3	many	CASSLEGRGDSPLHF	TGTGCCAGCAGCTTAGAGGGCAGGGGAGATTCACCCCTCCACTTT
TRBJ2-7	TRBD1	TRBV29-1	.	CSARDRGREQYF	TGCAGCGCAAGGGACAGGGGACGCGAGCAGTACTTC
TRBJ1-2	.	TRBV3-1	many	CASSQPPDFYTF	TGTGCCAGCAGCCAACCCCCAGACTTCTACACCTTC
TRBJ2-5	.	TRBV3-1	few	CASSQGGGQGLETQYF	TGTGCCAGCAGCCAAGGAGGCGGCCAGGGGTTAGAGACCCAGTACTTC
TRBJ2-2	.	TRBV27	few	CASSFHARTGELFF	TGTGCCAGCAGTTTTCACGCGAGAACCGGGGAGCTGTTTTTT
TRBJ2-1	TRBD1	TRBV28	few	CASIPSGQGLNEQFF	TGTGCCAGCATCCCGTCCGGACAGGGACTCAATGAGCAGTTCTTC
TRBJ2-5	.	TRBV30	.	CACQAGTIQETQYF	TGTGCCTGCCAGGCCGGCACGATCCAAGAGACCCAGTACTTC
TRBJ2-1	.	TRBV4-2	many	CASSQDVTSHNEQFF	TGTGCCAGCAGCCAAGATGTGACAAGTCACAATGAGCAGTTCTTC
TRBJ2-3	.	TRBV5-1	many	CASSLGVFDTQYF	TGCGCCAGCAGCTTGGGGGTCTTTGATACGCAGTATTTT
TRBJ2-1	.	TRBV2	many	CASGLASWSYNEQFF	TGTGCCAGCGGGTTGGCTAGCTGGTCCTACAATGAGCAGTTCTTC
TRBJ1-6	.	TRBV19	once	CASSIFGDSPLHF	TGCGCCAGTAGTATTTTCGGCGATTCACCCCTCCACTTT
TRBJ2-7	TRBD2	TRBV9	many	CASSALAGGFYEQYF	TGTGCCAGCAGCGCCCTAGCGGGAGGTTTTTACGAGCAGTACTTC
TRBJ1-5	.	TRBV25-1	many	CASSGGGDQPQHF	TGTGCCAGCAGTGGGGGGGGTGACCAGCCCCAGCATTTT
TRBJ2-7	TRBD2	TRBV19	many	CATTPRTSGSYEQYF	TGTGCCACCACCCCCCGGACTAGCGGGAGCTACGAGCAGTACTTC
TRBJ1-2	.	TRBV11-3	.	CASSLDTVYGYTF	TGTGCCAGCAGCTTAGATACGGTCTATGGCTACACCTTC
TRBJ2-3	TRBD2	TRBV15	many	CATSRGGSGRDTDTQYF	TGTGCCACCAGCAGAGGGGGTAGCGGGAGAGACACAGATACGCAGTATTTT
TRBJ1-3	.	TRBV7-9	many	CASSKPRTASGNTIYF	TGTGCCAGCAGCAAACCCCGGACGGCCTCTGGAAACACCATATATTTT
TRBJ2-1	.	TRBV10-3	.	CASSDGSSYNEQSF	TGTGCCAGCAGTGACGGAAGCTCCTACAATGAGCAGTCCTTC
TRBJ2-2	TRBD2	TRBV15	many	CATGRGGSRYTGELFF	TGTGCCACAGGTCGGGGGGGGAGTAGGTACACCGGGGAGCTGTTTTTT
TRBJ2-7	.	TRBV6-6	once	CASSVESVVGEQYF	TGTGCCAGCAGTGTAGAGTCTGTCGTAGGTGAGCAGTACTTT
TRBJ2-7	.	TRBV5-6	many	CASSLASVYEQYF	TGTGCCAGCAGCTTGGCTAGCGTGTACGAGCAGTACTTC
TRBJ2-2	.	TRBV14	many	CASSQVGFLGPGELFF	TGTGCCAGCAGCCAAGTGGGTTTCCTAGGACCCGGGGAGCTGTTTTTT
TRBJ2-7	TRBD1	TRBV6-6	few	CASSQFIWGQAYEQYF	TGTGCCAGCAGTCAGTTCATTTGGGGACAGGCCTACGAGCAGTACTTC
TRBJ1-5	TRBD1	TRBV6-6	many	CASTGGQGSYQPQHF	TGTGCCAGCACCGGGGGACAGGGGTCGTATCAGCCCCAGCATTTT
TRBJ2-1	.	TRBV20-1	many	CSASTGRGTYNEQFF	TGCAGTGCTAGTACCGGGAGAGGCACCTACAATGAGCAGTTCTTC
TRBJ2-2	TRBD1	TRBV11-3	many	CASSLGRQGVAGELFF	TGTGCCAGCAGCTTAGGCCGACAGGGTGTGGCCGGGGAGCTGTTTTTT
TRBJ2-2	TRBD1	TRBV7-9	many	CASSSPGGLNTGELFF	TGTGCCAGCAGCTCCCCAGGGGGATTGAACACCGGGGAGCTGTTTTTT
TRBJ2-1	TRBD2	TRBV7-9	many	CASILAGGDEQFF	TGTGCCAGTATTCTAGCGGGAGGGGATGAGCAGTTCTTC
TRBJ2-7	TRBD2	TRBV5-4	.	CASSLEASGRASCEQYF	TGTGCCAGCAGCTTGGAGGCTAGCGGGAGGGCCTCTTGCGAGCAGTACTTC
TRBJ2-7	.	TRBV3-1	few	CASSQSRSTEQYF	TGTGCCAGCAGCCAATCGCGTTCTACCGAGCAGTACTTC
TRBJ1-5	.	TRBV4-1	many	CASSQGMLEPQHF	TGCGCCAGCAGCCAGGGGATGCTGGAGCCCCAGCATTTT
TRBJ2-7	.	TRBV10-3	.	CARSNSRGLDEQYF	TGTGCTAGATCAAACAGCAGGGGACTGGACGAGCAGTACTTC
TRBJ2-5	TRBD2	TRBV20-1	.	CSARDRLAGAFGETQYF	TGCAGTGCTAGAGACAGACTAGCGGGAGCATTCGGGGAGACCCAGTACTTC
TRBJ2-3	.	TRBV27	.	CASSLGQSDTQYF	TGTGCCAGCAGTTTAGGCCAGTCAGATACGCAGTATTTT
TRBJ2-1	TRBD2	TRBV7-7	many	CASSKGLAGGQFF	TGTGCTAGCAGCAAGGGACTAGCGGGAGGGCAGTTCTTC
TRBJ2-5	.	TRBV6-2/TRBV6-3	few	CASSPETQYF	TGTGCCAGCAGTCCGGAGACCCAGTACTTC